This T cell receptor beta chain was captured by sequencing in a study of blood T cell repertoires in COVID-19. Study overall: Samples of COVID-19 (acute and convalescent) were obtained from the United States, Italy and Spain. T cells, B-cell-depleted T cells, or PBMCs provided the cDNA or gDNA that served as material.

In the authors' workflow: Reference gene primer amplification yielded estimated nucleated cell counts. Data came from immunoSEQ multiplex PCR; TCRdb stores just in-frame clones and leaves some out. V, J and clone size are taken as reported in that table, and D and trimming were inferred from the DNA itself. This sample yields fewer than 200,000 clones, of which roughly 88% are seen a single time; approximately 5% belongs to the top ten. The Seattle patients, enrolled during active infection, were followed longitudinally. Germline V lookup: CDR1 MDHEN, CDR2 SYDVKM. Trimming took 5 bases from V and 0 from J; bases not matched to a gene: 6. This CDR3 region has 15 residues.

What was sequenced was peripheral blood. The genes are TRBV28 and TRBJ2-7, with 8 bases fitting TRBD2. This receptor was obtained from a young man with COVID-19, enrolled during active disease. This CDR3 reads CASSPRLASSYEQYF. In nucleotides, the CDR3 is TGTGCCAGCAGTCCCAGACTAGCGTCCTCCTACGAGCAGTACTTC.